The entry that follows covers one T cell receptor beta chain sequence. The study drew participants aged about 18 to 89 years from some 23 US areas. The record originates from a study of blood T cell repertoires in COVID-19. Clones were read by immunoSEQ multiplex PCR, and TCRdb kept only the in-frame ones, dropping some. The data show a few hundred thousand clones, 80% to 90% seen once. V lost 1 base, J lost 2 bases, and 15 bases lay in between. The germline CDR1 and CDR2 sequences are LGHNA and YSLEER. This CDR3 is 17 amino acids long. The sequence derives from a woman aged 40 to 49 with acute COVID-19. The V gene is TRBV4-3, the J gene TRBJ2-1, with D perhaps TRBD1 (6 bases). Input material: PBMCs or T cells enriched from blood (not recorded which). CDR3 loop: CASSQGLGAAPYNEQFF. For the CDR3, the DNA is TGCGCCAGCAGCCAAGGTTTGGGGGCGGCCCCCTACAATGAGCAGTTCTTC.